This T cell receptor beta chain was observed in a study of T cell responses to AZD1222 COVID-19 vaccine. This CDR3 spans 13 amino acids. Germline CDR1 reads MNHNS; CDR2 reads SASEGT. The germline V and J ends were trimmed by 0 bases and 2 bases, with 5 bases remaining between them. Data came from immunoSEQ multiplex PCR; TCRdb stores just in-frame clones and leaves some out. In the table there are around 53,000 clones, 85% to 90% of which are singletons. This clone has only a few counts. This material consisted of peripheral blood, taken on day 0 of MenACWY control vaccination. The chain couples TRBV6-1 to TRBJ2-7, with D hard to call. This receptor was obtained from an adult in good health. The CDR3 DNA reads as TGTGCCAGCAGTGAAGCAGGGCCCTACGAGCAGTACTTC. Amino acid sequence: CASSEAGPYEQYF.